The following is a T cell receptor beta chain sequence with its context. The antigen remains undetermined. V dropped 8 bases and J dropped 2 bases, with 10 bases sitting between them. This CDR3 is built from 11 residues. Per germline, CDR1 GTSNPN and CDR2 SVGIG (reference sequence). This sample stems from a study of T cell repertoires and HLA-DP antigens. Some clones are missing from TCRdb's copy, which holds only in-frame ones; the method was immunoSEQ multiplex PCR. Here the sample spans approximately 100,000 clones, more than 75% being singletons. The chain employs TRBV30 and TRBJ2-7; D gene unclear. The source is a man aged 50-59 years in good health and CMV-seronegative. Sequencing was carried out using CD4+ T cells from PBMCs. The CDR3 reads CATGKTYEQYF. CDR3 nucleotide sequence: TGTGCCACCGGAAAAACCTACGAGCAGTACTTC.